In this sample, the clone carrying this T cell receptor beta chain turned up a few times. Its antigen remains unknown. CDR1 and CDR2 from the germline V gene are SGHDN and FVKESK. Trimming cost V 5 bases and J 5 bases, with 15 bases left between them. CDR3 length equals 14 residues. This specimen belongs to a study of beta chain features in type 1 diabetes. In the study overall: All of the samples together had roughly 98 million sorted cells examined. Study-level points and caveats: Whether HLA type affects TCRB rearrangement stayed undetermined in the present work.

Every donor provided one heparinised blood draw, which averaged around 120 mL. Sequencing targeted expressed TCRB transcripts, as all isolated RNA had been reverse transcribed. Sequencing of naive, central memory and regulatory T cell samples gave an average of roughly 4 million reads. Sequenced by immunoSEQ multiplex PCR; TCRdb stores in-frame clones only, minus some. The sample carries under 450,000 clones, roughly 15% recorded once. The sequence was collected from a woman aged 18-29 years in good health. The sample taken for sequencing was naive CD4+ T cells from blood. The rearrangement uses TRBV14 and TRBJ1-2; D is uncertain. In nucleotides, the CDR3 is TGTGCCAGCAGCAACAGTCCCAGGTCTTATGGCTACACCTTC. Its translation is CASSNSPRSYGYTF.